This entry lists 18 T cell receptor beta chains sequenced from one sample in a study of radiotherapy plus CTLA-4 blockade in lung cancer. TCRdb's table, derived via immunoSEQ multiplex PCR, lists solely in-frame clones and lacks some. Here the sample spans some 120,000 clones, about four fifths being singletons. Sequences were derived from peripheral blood, sampled from a patient treated with radiotherapy plus ipilimumab. These receptors all come from a human donor with non-small cell lung cancer that progressed on radiotherapy plus ipilimumab. Some clones in this sample may be carry-over from other donors' samples.

The rearrangement joins TRBV5-8 to TRBJ1-5; no firm D call. The V gene lost 1 base and the J gene lost 0 bases, with 8 bases spanning the gap. The CDR3 has 15 residues. The V gene's germline CDR1 is SGHTS and CDR2 YDEGEE. CDR3 DNA sequence: TGTGCCAGCAGCTTGATATTGGTTAGCAATCAGCCCCAGCATTTT. Amino acid sequence: CASSLILVSNQPQHF.

This clone was seen ten or more times. The chain couples TRBV5-6 to TRBJ1-2, with a tentative D call TRBD1 (6 bases). V lost 1 base and J lost 8, with 15 bases in between. The CDR3 consists of 14 residues. Per the germline V gene, CDR1 is SGHDT and CDR2 is YYEEEE. The chain's CDR3 is CASSLKQGGDGYTF. The CDR3 DNA reads as TGTGCCAGCAGCTTGAAACAGGGAGGCGACGGCTACACCTTC.

The rearrangement links TRBV6-1 to TRBJ1-6; no clear D. The CDR3 has 15 residues. Germline lookup yields CDR1 MNHNS and CDR2 SASEGT. With 7 bases removed from V and 0 bases from J, the gap between germline ends came to 10 bases. CDR3 bases: TGTGCCAGCACAGGCAGGAGCTCCTATAATTCACCCCTCCACTTT. The encoded protein is CASTGRSSYNSPLHF.

V is TRBV30 and J is TRBJ2-2; 7 positions agree with TRBD1. The length of the CDR3 is 15 residues. Unmatched junction bases numbered 7, after V lost 2 bases and J lost 4 bases. The germline V gene encodes CDR1 GTSNPN and CDR2 SVGIG (reference sequence). The CDR3 DNA reads as TGTGCCTGGAGTAAAGGGGGCGCGGGCACCGGGGAGCTGTTTTTT. Translation gives CAWSKGGAGTGELFF.

The chain carries TRBV28 and TRBJ2-3; TRBD1 agrees at 8 bases. This CDR3 spans 14 amino acids. J was trimmed by 1 base and V by 6 bases; bases with no gene match: 3. Looked up from germline, CDR1 is MDHEN and CDR2 is SYDVKM. CDR3 in amino acids: CASRTGVGTDTQYF. In DNA form, the CDR3 reads TGTGCCAGCAGGACAGGGGTTGGCACAGATACGCAGTATTTT.

The V and J genes are TRBV2 and TRBJ1-6; no clear D gene. The germline CDR1 and CDR2 sequences are SNHLY and FYNNEI. Between the trimmed V and J ends, which lost 8 bases and 9 bases, there was a span of 14 bases. The CDR3 totals 13 residues. As DNA, the CDR3 is TGTGCCAGCTTTTTAGATCTACTTTCACCCCTCCACTTT. This encodes CASFLDLLSPLHF. Combining the CDR3 with reference TRBV2 and TRBJ1-6 gives the whole variable domain EPEVTQTPSHQVTQMGQEVILRCVPISNHLYFYWYRQILGQKVEFLVSFYNNEISEKSEIFDDQFSVERPDGSNFTLKIRSTKLEDSAMYFCASFLDLLSPLHFGNGTRLTVT.

V gene TRBV5-1 combines with J gene TRBJ2-3; D may be TRBD1 (5 bases). Germline values: CDR1 SGHRS, CDR2 YFSETQ. V was cut by 0 bases and J by 2 bases, with 7 bases left in between. The CDR3 runs to 14 residues. CDR3 region: CASSLGQNTDTQYF. The CDR3, as DNA: TGCGCCAGCAGCTTGGGACAGAACACAGATACGCAGTATTTT.

The chain has TRBV28 and TRBJ1-2, with 9 bases lining up with TRBD1. Per germline, CDR1 MDHEN and CDR2 SYDVKM. The CDR3 sequence is 18 residues long. V trimming: 5 bases; J trimming: 4 bases; junction bases outside the gene matches: 17. CDR3: CASSLPPPGTGSPYGYTF. The CDR3 DNA sequence: TGTGCCAGCAGTCTACCCCCTCCTGGGACAGGGAGCCCCTATGGCTACACCTTC.

The gene calls are TRBV5-6 and TRBJ2-7; 7 positions match TRBD1. Trimming cost V 1 base and J 6 bases; bases outside gene matches: 4. The CDR3 runs 13 residues. The germline V gene has CDR1 SGHDT and CDR2 YYEEEE. CDR3 sequence reads: CASSLRGPGEQYF. CDR3 DNA: TGTGCCAGCAGCTTGAGGGGGCCTGGCGAGCAGTACTTC.

The chain employs TRBV5-6 and TRBJ1-1; D gene unclear. CDR3 length equals 13 residues. V was pared by 2 bases and J by 1 base, with 6 bases between. Germline lookup yields CDR1 SGHDT and CDR2 YYEEEE. In nucleotides, the CDR3 is TGTGCCAGCAGCTTTGACAAGAACACTGAAGCTTTCTTT. This translates into CASSFDKNTEAFF.

The chain has TRBV7-9 and TRBJ2-7; D remains unclear. The CDR3 totals 11 residues. CDR1 is SEHNR and CDR2 is FQNEAQ in the germline V gene (reference sequence). Trimming took 5 bases from V and 4 from J, leaving 6 bases between them. This CDR3 reads CASSRRYEQYF. Written as DNA, the CDR3 is TGTGCCAGCAGCCGAAGATACGAGCAGTACTTC.

This clone was observed a single time. CDR3 region: CASSEGQTHYEQYF. CDR3 bases: TGCGCCAGCAGCGAGGGACAGACCCACTACGAGCAGTACTTC. The rearrangement links TRBV10-1 to TRBJ2-7; TRBD1 matches at 7 bases. The CDR3 contains 14 residues. Per the germline V gene, CDR1 is WNHNN and CDR2 is SYGVQD (reference sequence). V shed 6 bases, J shed 3 bases, and the junction held 8 bases outside the gene matches.

The chain combines TRBV29-1 with TRBJ2-5; 11 bases are a match to TRBD2. Looked up from germline, CDR1 is SQVTM and CDR2 is ANQGSEA. V lost 1 base to trimming and J lost 2 bases; unmatched junction nucleotides: 6. CDR3 length: 16 amino acids. The CDR3 reads CSVEGPSGGHQETQYF. The CDR3 DNA sequence: TGCAGCGTTGAAGGCCCTAGCGGGGGGCATCAAGAGACCCAGTACTTC.

J is TRBJ1-2 and V is TRBV27; 7 bases are a match to TRBD1. The CDR3 runs 15 residues. V shed 5 bases, J shed 4 bases, and the junction held 10 bases outside the gene matches. Germline CDR1 is MNHEY and CDR2 is SMNVEV (reference sequence). In DNA form, the CDR3 reads TGTGCCAGCAGTCTCGGTCAACAGGGGCCCTATGGCTACACCTTC. Translated, it gives CASSLGQQGPYGYTF.

The rearrangement links TRBV5-5 to TRBJ2-7; D gene ambiguous. The V gene's germline CDR1 is SGHKS and CDR2 YYEKEE (reference sequence). Trimming removed 5 bases at V and 6 bases at J, with 15 bases between. The CDR3 is 13 amino acids. The CDR3 region is CASSIDPKREQYF. The CDR3 DNA follows: TGTGCCAGCAGTATAGACCCGAAACGCGAGCAGTACTTC.

The sample holds a few counts of this clone. The chain combines TRBV6-5 with TRBJ1-4; 7 bases agree with TRBD1. With V trimmed by 0 bases and J by 16 bases, 11 bases remained unmatched. This CDR3 is built from 14 residues. Germline V gives CDR1 MNHEY, CDR2 SVGAGI. CDR3 sequence: CASSYSFGGDREFF. The CDR3 nucleotides are TGTGCCAGCAGTTACTCGTTCGGAGGAGACAGGGAGTTTTTT.

The genes are TRBV25-1 and TRBJ1-5, with 9 bases fitting TRBD1. CDR3 length equals 15 residues. Germline V lookup: CDR1 MGHDK, CDR2 SYGVNS. The V segment lost 8 bases and the J segment 6 bases; nucleotides outside the gene matches: 11. This CDR3 reads CASGGYRGQGQPQHF. CDR3 bases: TGTGCCAGCGGAGGGTACAGGGGGCAGGGTCAGCCCCAGCATTTT.

This rearrangement joins TRBV10-3 to TRBJ1-5, with no clear D. The germline V and J ends were trimmed by 6 bases and 0 bases, with 12 bases remaining between them. Looked up from germline, CDR1 is ENHRY and CDR2 is SYGVKD. This CDR3 spans 15 amino acids. CDR3 DNA sequence: TGTGCCATCAGCCCCGATGGGGATAGCAATCAGCCCCAGCATTTT. Its translation: CAISPDGDSNQPQHF.